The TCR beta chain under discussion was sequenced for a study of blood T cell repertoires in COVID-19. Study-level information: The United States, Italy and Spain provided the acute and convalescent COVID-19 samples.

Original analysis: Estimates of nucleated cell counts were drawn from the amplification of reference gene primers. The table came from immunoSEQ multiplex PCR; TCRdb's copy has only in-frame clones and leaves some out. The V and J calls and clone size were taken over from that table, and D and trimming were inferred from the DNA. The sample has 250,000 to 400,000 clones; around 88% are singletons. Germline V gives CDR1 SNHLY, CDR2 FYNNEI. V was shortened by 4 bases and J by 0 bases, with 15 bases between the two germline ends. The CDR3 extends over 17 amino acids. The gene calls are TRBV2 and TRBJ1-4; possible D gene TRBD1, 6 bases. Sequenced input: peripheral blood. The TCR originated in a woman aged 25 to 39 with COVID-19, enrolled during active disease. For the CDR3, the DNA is TGTGCCAGCAGTGTTTCAACAGGGCTTGCAACTAATGAAAAACTGTTTTTT. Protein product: CASSVSTGLATNEKLFF.